The 27 T cell receptor beta chains in this list originate from one sample, sequenced in a study of blood T cell repertoires in COVID-19. TCRdb's table, derived via immunoSEQ multiplex PCR, lists solely in-frame clones and lacks some. The sample contains around 120,000 clones, over 80% of which appear only once. Sequenced input: peripheral blood. The source is a woman between 70 and 85 years old with acute or convalescent COVID-19.

V is TRBV7-2 and J is TRBJ2-1; D uncertain. Looked up from germline, CDR1 is SGHTA and CDR2 is FQGNSA. The V end was cut by 2 bases, the J end by 4 bases, with 12 bases between. CDR3 length equals 15 residues. CDR3 sequence (DNA): TGTGCCAGCAGCTTAATTCCCAAGCCTTACAATGAGCAGTTCTTC. The encoded protein is CASSLIPKPYNEQFF.

The J gene is TRBJ2-5, the V gene TRBV12-3 or TRBV12-4, with D hard to call. The length of the CDR3 is 12 residues. V dropped 6 bases and J dropped 1 base, with 6 bases sitting between them. This chain's CDR3 is CASSSSQETQYF. In DNA, the CDR3 is TGTGCCAGCAGCAGTTCCCAAGAGACCCAGTACTTC.

The chain joins TRBV18 to TRBJ1-6; TRBD1 agrees at 7 bases. Germline CDR1 and CDR2: KGHSH and LQKENI. The CDR3 is made up of 15 amino acids. V lost 4 bases, J lost 9 bases, and 9 bases stayed unmatched. CDR3 sequence: CASSLEGQSGSPLHF. DNA for the CDR3: TGTGCCAGCTCACTCGAGGGACAGTCCGGTTCACCCCTCCACTTT.

The gene calls are TRBV12-3 or TRBV12-4 and TRBJ2-3; D is unclear. This CDR3 is built from 13 residues. V was cut by 5 bases and J by 4 bases, with 10 bases left in between. CDR3 loop: CASSEIAADTQYF. As DNA, the CDR3 is TGTGCCAGCAGTGAGATAGCCGCAGATACGCAGTATTTT.

The chain joins TRBV19 to TRBJ1-5; tentatively, D is TRBD1 (5 bases). Trimming removed 11 bases from V and 0 bases from J, with 11 bases in between. The germline gives CDR1 LNHDA, CDR2 SQIVND (reference sequence). The CDR3 is 13 residues long. Here the CDR3 DNA reads TGTGCCTCAACAGGCCTTAGCAATCAGCCCCAGCATTTT. Its protein product is CASTGLSNQPQHF.

The CDR3 loop is CASSPGLAGAEQYF. The CDR3 DNA reads TGTGCCAGCAGCCCGGGACTAGCGGGGGCCGAGCAGTACTTC. V and J are TRBV7-3 and TRBJ2-7, with TRBD2 matching over 14 bases. The CDR3 has 14 residues. CDR1 SGHTA and CDR2 FQGTGA come from the germline V gene. Unmatched junction bases numbered 3, after V lost 5 bases and J lost 6 bases.

The chain is built from TRBV30 and TRBJ2-7, with D possibly TRBD2 on 5 matching bases. Trimming stripped 5 bases from V and 7 bases from J, with 15 bases between. Germline assignment: CDR1 GTSNPN and CDR2 SVGIG (reference sequence). There are 12 residues in the CDR3. The DNA for the CDR3 is TGTGCCTGGGGAGGTGGAGGAGAGGAGCAGTACTTC. Translation gives CAWGGGGEEQYF.

This clone occurred a few times. The chain employs TRBV5-1 and TRBJ1-4, with 10 nucleotides matching TRBD1. V lost 4 bases, J lost 0 bases, and 9 bases stayed unmatched. The germline V gene encodes CDR1 SGHRS and CDR2 YFSETQ. The length of the CDR3 is 18 residues. The DNA for the CDR3 is TGCGCCAGCAGCATAAAGGACAGGGGGACCGCAACTAATGAAAAACTGTTTTTT. As protein: CASSIKDRGTATNEKLFF.

The chain links TRBV7-3 to TRBJ2-7; possibly TRBD1 for D (6 bases). This CDR3 region has 14 residues. CDR1 and CDR2 from the germline V gene are SGHTA and FQGTGA. The germline V and J ends were trimmed by 4 bases and 7 bases, with 17 bases remaining between them. The CDR3 sequence is CASSSDSSGEEQYF. In DNA form, the CDR3 reads TGTGCCAGCAGCTCGGACAGTTCTGGCGAAGAGCAGTACTTC.

The rearrangement joins TRBV9 to TRBJ2-4; a weak D match, TRBD2 (6 bases). Trimming removed 2 bases from V and 1 base from J, with 10 bases in between. CDR1 and CDR2 from the germline V gene are SGDLS and YYNGEE. The CDR3 sequence is 15 residues long. The CDR3 sequence is CASSVGGGAKNIQYF. The CDR3 nucleotides are TGTGCCAGCAGCGTGGGTGGGGGGGCCAAAAACATTCAGTACTTC.

This clone was observed a few times. The rearrangement uses TRBV6-5 and TRBJ1-6; a weak D match, TRBD1 (6 bases). The CDR3 totals 15 residues. With 2 bases removed from V and 9 bases from J, the gap between germline ends came to 14 bases. Germline V CDR1 and CDR2: MNHEY, SVGAGI. The CDR3 DNA sequence: TGTGCCAGCAGTTACGGGGGGGGCCATTCTTCACCCCTCCACTTT. Its protein product is CASSYGGGHSSPLHF.

In the case of this clone: One junction end does not reproduce the germline sequence, and a read error may be involved. The chain uses TRBV10-2 and TRBJ2-2; perhaps TRBD1 as D (5 bases). Germline V lookup: CDR1 WSHSY, CDR2 SAAADI. This CDR3 is built from 14 residues. The CDR3 loop reads CASSERWTTEELFF. The CDR3 coding sequence is TGCGCCAGCAGTGAGCGGTGGACAACCGAGGAGCTGTTTTTT.

The rearrangement links TRBV18 to TRBJ1-1; D uncertain. The CDR3 length is 14 residues. The germline V gene has CDR1 KGHSH and CDR2 LQKENI. The V end lost 3 bases, the J end lost 10 bases, and 18 bases lay between the germline ends. The DNA for the CDR3 is TGTGCCAGCTCACCCCCCGGGAGGGAGCGGGGAGCTTTCTTT. It codes for CASSPPGRERGAFF.

The chain has TRBV10-2 and TRBJ2-6; TRBD1 is a possible D gene (5 bases). CDR3 length: 16 residues. Trimming left V 5 bases short and J 2 bases short, with 13 bases between. CDR1 is WSHSY, CDR2 SAAADI, per germline. CDR3 DNA: TGCGCCAGCAGTACCACATCAGGGACTGGGGCCAACGTCCTGACTTTC. It yields the protein CASSTTSGTGANVLTF.

The CDR3 here is CAYRLSGARGTQYF. In nucleotides, the CDR3 is TGTGCCTACAGATTAAGCGGGGCAAGGGGTACGCAGTATTTT. The V and J genes are TRBV30 and TRBJ2-3; 7 positions agree with TRBD2. The J segment lost 8 bases and the V segment lost 7 bases, leaving 15 bases of the junction unmatched. The CDR3 loop spans 14 amino acids. Germline V gene sequence: CDR1 GTSNPN, CDR2 SVGIG (reference sequence).

This chain uses TRBV2 with TRBJ2-7; D may be TRBD2 (6 bases). CDR1 is SNHLY and CDR2 is FYNNEI in the germline V gene. The CDR3 extends over 15 amino acids. The V gene lost 7 bases and the J gene lost 3 bases, with 19 bases spanning the gap. The CDR3 nucleotides read TGTGCCAGCACCTCGGGACTCCTTGAGGGCTACGAGCAGTACTTC. It is translated as CASTSGLLEGYEQYF.

In this sample, this clone turned up once. This sequence joins TRBV10-3 and TRBJ1-1; no definite D call. This CDR3 is 13 amino acids long. The germline gives CDR1 ENHRY, CDR2 SYGVKD. Trimming took off 3 bases at V and 1 base at J, with 6 bases between the two ends. CDR3 sequence reads: CAISDFGNTEAFF. The CDR3 DNA reads as TGTGCCATCAGTGATTTCGGGAACACTGAAGCTTTCTTT.

This CDR3 reads CASSPRTSGDPYQETQYF. The CDR3 DNA reads as TGTGCCAGCAGCCCCCGGACTAGCGGGGATCCGTACCAAGAGACCCAGTACTTC. The chain is built from TRBV7-8 and TRBJ2-5; 12 bases fit TRBD2. The V segment lost 5 bases and the J segment 0 bases; nucleotides outside the gene matches: 10. Germline lookup yields CDR1 SGHVS and CDR2 FQNEAQ. The CDR3 totals 18 residues.

The chain combines TRBV6-5 with TRBJ1-1; 7 bases align to TRBD1. V dropped 2 bases and J dropped 3; count of bases not matched to a gene: 0. Germline loops: CDR1 MNHEY, CDR2 SVGAGI. The CDR3 loop spans 13 amino acids. This chain's CDR3 is CASSYDRDTEAFF. CDR3 in DNA: TGTGCCAGCAGTTACGACAGGGACACTGAAGCTTTCTTT.

The CDR3 coding sequence is TGTGCCAGCAGCGGGGGACAGGGGTTTTACGAGCAGTACTTC. Translation: CASSGGQGFYEQYF. The chain uses TRBV3-1 (or the pseudogene TRBV3-2) and TRBJ2-7, with 10 bases lining up with TRBD1. The CDR3 has 14 amino acids. CDR1 LGHDT and CDR2 YNNKEL come from the germline V gene (reference sequence). The V and J ends lost 5 bases and 4 bases, in that order; junction bases with no gene match: 5.

V and J are TRBV4-1 and TRBJ2-1; 12 bases fit TRBD2. The CDR3 contains 16 residues. V was pared by 4 bases and J by 6 bases, with 7 bases of the junction left unmatched. Germline loops: CDR1 MGHRA, CDR2 YSYEKL. CDR3 loop: CASSRNLAGGVNEQFF. CDR3 nucleotides: TGCGCCAGCAGCCGAAACCTAGCGGGGGGGGTCAATGAGCAGTTCTTC.

This chain connects TRBV4-2 to TRBJ1-6; D may be TRBD1 (5 bases). The CDR3 has 15 residues. From germline, CDR1 is LGHNA and CDR2 YNFKEQ. The V and J ends lost 4 bases and 10 bases respectively, with 17 bases between them. As DNA, the CDR3 is TGTGCCAGCAGCCGACGGACGGGGGAAGAATCACCCCTCCACTTT. Protein: CASSRRTGEESPLHF.

J is TRBJ1-2 and V is TRBV9; D is possibly TRBD1 (5 bases). Trimming took off 3 bases at V and 8 bases at J, with 20 bases between the two ends. Germline V gene lookup returns CDR1 SGDLS and CDR2 YYNGEE. This CDR3 is 15 amino acids long. CDR3 sequence: CASSANRGSSGGYTF. The CDR3 DNA reads TGTGCCAGCAGCGCGAACCGGGGCTCCAGCGGGGGCTACACCTTC.

This chain uses TRBV18 with TRBJ2-5; 12 bases agree with TRBD2. The CDR3 spans 16 residues. Per germline, CDR1 KGHSH and CDR2 LQKENI. The V gene end was trimmed by 2 bases and the J gene end by 6 bases; junction bases not matched to a gene: 7. DNA of the CDR3: TGTGCCAGCTCACCAGGTCCTAGCGGGGGGGCACAGACCCAGTACTTC. It yields the protein CASSPGPSGGAQTQYF.

The chain links TRBV24-1 to TRBJ2-5; TRBD1 matches 8 bases. Germline-derived CDR1 and CDR2 are KGHDR and SFDVKD. V lost 3 bases and J lost 1; bases outside the gene matches: 6. The CDR3 covers 16 residues. The CDR3: CATSDPSQGGQETQYF. CDR3 in DNA: TGTGCCACCAGTGATCCTTCACAGGGGGGCCAAGAGACCCAGTACTTC.

The rearrangement uses TRBV18 and TRBJ2-5; 9 bases align to TRBD1. CDR3 size: 15 residues. J was trimmed by 3 bases and V by 3 bases; bases with no gene match: 5. Germline values: CDR1 KGHSH, CDR2 LQKENI. DNA for the CDR3: TGTGCCAGCTCACCCGGACAGGGGAGAGAAGAGACCCAGTACTTC. Translating gives CASSPGQGREETQYF.

The chain carries TRBV11-2 and TRBJ2-7; 8 nucleotides line up with TRBD2. The CDR3 runs 14 residues. Germline loops: CDR1 SGHAT, CDR2 FQNNGV. J lost 1 base, V lost 5 bases, and 4 bases had no gene match. The CDR3 sequence: CASSRGGSSYEQYF. The CDR3 DNA sequence: TGTGCCAGCAGCCGCGGGGGGTCTTCCTACGAGCAGTACTTC.